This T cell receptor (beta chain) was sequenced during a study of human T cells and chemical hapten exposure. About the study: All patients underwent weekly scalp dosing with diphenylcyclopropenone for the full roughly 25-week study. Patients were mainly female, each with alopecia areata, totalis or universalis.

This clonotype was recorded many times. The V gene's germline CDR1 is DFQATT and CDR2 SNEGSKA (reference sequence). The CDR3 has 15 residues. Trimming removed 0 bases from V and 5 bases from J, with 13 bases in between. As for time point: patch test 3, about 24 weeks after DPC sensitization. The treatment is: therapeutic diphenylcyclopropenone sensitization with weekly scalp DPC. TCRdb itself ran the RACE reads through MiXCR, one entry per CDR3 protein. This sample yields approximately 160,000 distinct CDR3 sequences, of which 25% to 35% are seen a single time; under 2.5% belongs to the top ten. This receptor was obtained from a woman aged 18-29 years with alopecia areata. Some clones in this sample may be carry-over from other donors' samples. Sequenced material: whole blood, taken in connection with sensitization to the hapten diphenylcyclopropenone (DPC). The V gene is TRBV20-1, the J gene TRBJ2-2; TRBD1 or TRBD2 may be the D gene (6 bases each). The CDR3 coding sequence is TGCAGTGCTAGAGATCGAGGGGGGCGTACCGGGGAGCTGTTTTTT. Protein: CSARDRGGRTGELFF.